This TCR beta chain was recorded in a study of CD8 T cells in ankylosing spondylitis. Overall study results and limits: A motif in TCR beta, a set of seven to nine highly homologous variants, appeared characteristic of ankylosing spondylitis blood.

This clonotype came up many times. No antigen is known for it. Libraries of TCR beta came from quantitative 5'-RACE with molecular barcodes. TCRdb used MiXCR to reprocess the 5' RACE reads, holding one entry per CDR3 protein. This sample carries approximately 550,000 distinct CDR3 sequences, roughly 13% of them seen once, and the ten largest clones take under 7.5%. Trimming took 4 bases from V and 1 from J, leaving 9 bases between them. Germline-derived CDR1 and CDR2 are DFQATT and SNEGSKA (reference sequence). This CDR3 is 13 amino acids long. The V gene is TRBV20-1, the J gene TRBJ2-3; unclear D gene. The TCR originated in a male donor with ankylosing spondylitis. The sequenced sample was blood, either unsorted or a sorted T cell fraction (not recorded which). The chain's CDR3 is CSAKNDGTDTQYF. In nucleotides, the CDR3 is TGCAGTGCTAAAAACGACGGCACAGATACGCAGTATTTT.